This TCR beta chain appears in the sequencing data of a study of technical replicates of blood from a few donors. The CDR3 extends over 13 amino acids. Germline lookup yields CDR1 SGHVS and CDR2 FQNEAQ. Germline trimming cut 11 bases from V and 3 bases from J; bases unmatched to any gene: 9. TCRdb's copy holds only in-frame clones and misses some; the assay was immunoSEQ multiplex PCR. The data show about 74,000 clones, over 90% seen once. The chain couples TRBV7-8 to TRBJ2-7, with 8 nucleotides matching TRBD1. This sequence was found in a human donor in good health. The specimen was T cells isolated from PBMCs. As DNA, the CDR3 is TGTGCCGGAGGGACTGACAGGGGCTACGAGCAGTACTTC. Its translation: CAGGTDRGYEQYF.